This TCR beta chain was recorded in a study of blood T cell repertoires in COVID-19. At the level of the study: Both acute and convalescent COVID-19 samples were obtained from the United States, Italy and Spain. In each case, the material was cDNA or gDNA derived from T cells, B-cell-depleted T cells, or PBMCs.

The CDR3 totals 14 residues. Germline V gene sequence: CDR1 SGHVS, CDR2 FQNEAQ. The V end was cut by 5 bases, the J end by 4 bases, with 12 bases between. As processed by the authors: Reference gene primer amplification gave nucleated cell count estimates. Using immunoSEQ multiplex PCR, the repertoire was profiled, and TCRdb retains in-frame clones only, with some absent. That table supplies the V and J calls and clone size; D and trimming were determined from the DNA. This sample yields about 190,000 clones, of which 89% are seen a single time; approximately 6.7% belongs to the top ten. This TCR was sampled from a middle-aged man with acute or convalescent COVID-19. This rearrangement joins TRBV7-8 to TRBJ2-1; D perhaps matches TRBD1 (5 bases). Sequenced sample: peripheral blood. CDR3 nucleotides: TGTGCCAGCAGCCAGACCGACAGATACAATGAGCAGTTCTTC. It translates to CASSQTDRYNEQFF.